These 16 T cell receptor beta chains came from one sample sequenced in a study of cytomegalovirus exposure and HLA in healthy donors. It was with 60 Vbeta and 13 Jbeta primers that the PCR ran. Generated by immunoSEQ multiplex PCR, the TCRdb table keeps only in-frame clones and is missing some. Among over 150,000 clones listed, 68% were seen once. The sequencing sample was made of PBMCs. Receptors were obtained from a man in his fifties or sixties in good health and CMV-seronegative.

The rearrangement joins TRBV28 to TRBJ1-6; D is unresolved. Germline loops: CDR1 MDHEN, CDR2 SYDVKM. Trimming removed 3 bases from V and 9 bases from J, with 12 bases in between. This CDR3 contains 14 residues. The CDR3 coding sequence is TGTGCCAGCAGTTTTAAGCAGACGGGTTCACCCCTCCACTTT. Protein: CASSFKQTGSPLHF.

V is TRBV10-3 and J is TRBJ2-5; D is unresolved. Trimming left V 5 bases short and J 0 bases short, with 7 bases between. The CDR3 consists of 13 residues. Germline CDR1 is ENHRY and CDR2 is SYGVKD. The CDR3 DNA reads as TGTGCCATCAGTCCAGGCTACCAAGAGACCCAGTACTTC. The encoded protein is CAISPGYQETQYF.

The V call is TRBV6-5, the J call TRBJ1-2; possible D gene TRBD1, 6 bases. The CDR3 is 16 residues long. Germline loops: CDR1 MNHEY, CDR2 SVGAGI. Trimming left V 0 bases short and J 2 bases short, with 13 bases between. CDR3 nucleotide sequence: TGTGCCAGCAGTTACTCTTACCTGGGACAAAACTATGGCTACACCTTC. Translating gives CASSYSYLGQNYGYTF.

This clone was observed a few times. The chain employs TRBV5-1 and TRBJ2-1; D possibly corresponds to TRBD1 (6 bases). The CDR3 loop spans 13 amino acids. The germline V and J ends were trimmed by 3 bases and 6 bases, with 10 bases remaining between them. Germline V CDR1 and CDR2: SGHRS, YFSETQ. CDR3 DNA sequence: TGCGCCAGCAGCTCCCAGGGGTTCAATGAGCAGTTCTTC. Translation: CASSSQGFNEQFF.

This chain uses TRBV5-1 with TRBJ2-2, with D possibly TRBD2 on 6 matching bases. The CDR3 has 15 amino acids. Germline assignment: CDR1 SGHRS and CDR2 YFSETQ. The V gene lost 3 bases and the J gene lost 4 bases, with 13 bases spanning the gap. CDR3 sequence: CASSSAGLGTGELFF. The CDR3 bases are TGCGCCAGCAGCTCGGCGGGGTTGGGCACCGGGGAGCTGTTTTTT.

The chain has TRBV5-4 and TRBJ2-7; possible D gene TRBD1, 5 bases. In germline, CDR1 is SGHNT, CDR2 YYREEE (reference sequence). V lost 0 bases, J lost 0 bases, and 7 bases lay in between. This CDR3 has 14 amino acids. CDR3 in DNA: TGTGCCAGCAGCTTGGTCAGGGACTCCTACGAGCAGTACTTC. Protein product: CASSLVRDSYEQYF.

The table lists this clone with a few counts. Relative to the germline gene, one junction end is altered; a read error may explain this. CDR3 region: CAGRLAGYDTQYF. DNA of the CDR3: TGTGCCGGCAGGCTAGCGGGCTACGATACGCAGTATTTT. The V and J genes are TRBV6-1 and TRBJ2-3, with 8 bases fitting TRBD2. Germline V lookup: CDR1 MNHNS, CDR2 SASEGT. This CDR3 is built from 13 residues.

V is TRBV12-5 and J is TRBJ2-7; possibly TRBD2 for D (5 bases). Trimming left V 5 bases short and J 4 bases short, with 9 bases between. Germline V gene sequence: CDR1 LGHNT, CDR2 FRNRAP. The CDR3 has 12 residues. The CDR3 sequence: CASGPRGYEQYF. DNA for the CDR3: TGTGCTAGTGGTCCGAGAGGGTACGAGCAGTACTTC.

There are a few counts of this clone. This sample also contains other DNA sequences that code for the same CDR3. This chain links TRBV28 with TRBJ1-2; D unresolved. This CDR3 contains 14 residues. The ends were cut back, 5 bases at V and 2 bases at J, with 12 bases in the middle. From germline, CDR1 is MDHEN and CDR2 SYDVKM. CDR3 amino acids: CASSPGGGNYGYTF. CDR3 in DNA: TGTGCCAGCAGTCCCGGCGGCGGCAACTATGGCTACACCTTC.

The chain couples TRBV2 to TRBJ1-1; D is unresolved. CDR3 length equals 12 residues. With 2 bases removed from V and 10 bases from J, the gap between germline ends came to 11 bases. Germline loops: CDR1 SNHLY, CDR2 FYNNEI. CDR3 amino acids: CASSESALGAFF. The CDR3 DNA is TGTGCCAGCAGTGAAAGCGCCCTGGGAGCTTTCTTT.

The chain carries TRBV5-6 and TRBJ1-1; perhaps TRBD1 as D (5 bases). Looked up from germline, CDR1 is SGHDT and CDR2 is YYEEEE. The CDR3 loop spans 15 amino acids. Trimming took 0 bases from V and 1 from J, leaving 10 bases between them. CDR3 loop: CASSLAGGGNTEAFF. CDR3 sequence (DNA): TGTGCCAGCAGCTTGGCCGGGGGAGGGAACACTGAAGCTTTCTTT.

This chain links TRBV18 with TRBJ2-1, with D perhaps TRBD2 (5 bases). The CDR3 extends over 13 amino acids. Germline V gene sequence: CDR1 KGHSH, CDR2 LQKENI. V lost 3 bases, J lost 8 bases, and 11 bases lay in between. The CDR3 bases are TGTGCCAGCTCACCCGCATCCGGGGATGAGCAGTTCTTC. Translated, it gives CASSPASGDEQFF.

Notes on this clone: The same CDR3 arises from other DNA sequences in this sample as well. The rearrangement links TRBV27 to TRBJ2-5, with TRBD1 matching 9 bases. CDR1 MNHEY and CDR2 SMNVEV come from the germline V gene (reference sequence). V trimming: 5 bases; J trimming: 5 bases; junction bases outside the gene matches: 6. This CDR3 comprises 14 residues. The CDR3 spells CASSLQGARETQYF. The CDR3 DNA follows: TGTGCCAGCAGTCTACAGGGGGCGCGGGAGACCCAGTACTTC.

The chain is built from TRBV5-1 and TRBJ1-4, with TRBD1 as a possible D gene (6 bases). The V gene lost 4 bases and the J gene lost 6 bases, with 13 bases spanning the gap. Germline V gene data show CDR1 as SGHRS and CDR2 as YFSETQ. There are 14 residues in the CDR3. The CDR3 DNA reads TGCGCCAGCAGCACGGACAGTTCAGATGAAAAACTGTTTTTT. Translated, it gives CASSTDSSDEKLFF.

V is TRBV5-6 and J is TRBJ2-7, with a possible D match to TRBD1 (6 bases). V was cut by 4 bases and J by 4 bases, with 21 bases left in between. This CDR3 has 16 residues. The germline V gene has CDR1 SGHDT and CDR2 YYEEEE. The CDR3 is CASSPKMGQGSYEQYF. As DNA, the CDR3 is TGTGCCAGCAGCCCAAAAATGGGACAAGGAAGTTACGAGCAGTACTTC.

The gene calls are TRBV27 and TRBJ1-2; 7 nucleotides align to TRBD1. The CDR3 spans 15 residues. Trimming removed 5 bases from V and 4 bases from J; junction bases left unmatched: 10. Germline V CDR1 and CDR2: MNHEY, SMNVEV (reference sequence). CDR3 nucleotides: TGTGCCAGCAGTCCCCGCGGACAGGCTACCTATGGCTACACCTTC. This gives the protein CASSPRGQATYGYTF.